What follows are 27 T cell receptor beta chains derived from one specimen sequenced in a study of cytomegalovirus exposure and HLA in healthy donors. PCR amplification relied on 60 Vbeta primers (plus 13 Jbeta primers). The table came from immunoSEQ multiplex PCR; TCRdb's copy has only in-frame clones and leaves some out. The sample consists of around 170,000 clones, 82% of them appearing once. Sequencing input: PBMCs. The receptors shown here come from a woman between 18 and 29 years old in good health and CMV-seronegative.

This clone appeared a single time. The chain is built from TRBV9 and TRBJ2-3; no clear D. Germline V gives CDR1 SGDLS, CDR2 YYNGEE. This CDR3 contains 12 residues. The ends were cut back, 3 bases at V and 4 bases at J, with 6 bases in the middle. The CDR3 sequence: CASSARSDTQYF. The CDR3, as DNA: TGTGCCAGCAGCGCCAGATCAGATACGCAGTATTTT.

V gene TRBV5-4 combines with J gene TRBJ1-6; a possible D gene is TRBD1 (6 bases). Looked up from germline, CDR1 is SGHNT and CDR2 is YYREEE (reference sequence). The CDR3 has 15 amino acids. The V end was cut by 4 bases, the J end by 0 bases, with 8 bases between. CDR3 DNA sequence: TGTGCCAGCAGCAAGGACAGCTCCTATAATTCACCCCTCCACTTT. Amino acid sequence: CASSKDSSYNSPLHF.

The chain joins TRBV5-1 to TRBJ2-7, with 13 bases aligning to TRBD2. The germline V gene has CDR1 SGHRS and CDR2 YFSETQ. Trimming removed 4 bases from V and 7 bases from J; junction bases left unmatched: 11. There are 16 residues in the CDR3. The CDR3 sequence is CASSPRTSGGGSEQYF. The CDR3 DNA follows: TGCGCCAGCAGCCCGAGGACTAGCGGGGGCGGATCGGAGCAGTACTTC.

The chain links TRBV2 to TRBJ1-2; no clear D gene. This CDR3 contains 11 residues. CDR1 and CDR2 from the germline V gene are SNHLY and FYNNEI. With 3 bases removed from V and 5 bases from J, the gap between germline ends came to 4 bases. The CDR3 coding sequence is TGTGCCAGCAGTGACCAGTATGGCTACACCTTC. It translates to CASSDQYGYTF.

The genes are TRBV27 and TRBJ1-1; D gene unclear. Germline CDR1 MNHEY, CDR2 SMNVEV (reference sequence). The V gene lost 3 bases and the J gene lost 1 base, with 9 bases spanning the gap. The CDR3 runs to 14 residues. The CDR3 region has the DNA TGTGCCAGCAGTTTGTCGACAACGAACACTGAAGCTTTCTTT. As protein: CASSLSTTNTEAFF.

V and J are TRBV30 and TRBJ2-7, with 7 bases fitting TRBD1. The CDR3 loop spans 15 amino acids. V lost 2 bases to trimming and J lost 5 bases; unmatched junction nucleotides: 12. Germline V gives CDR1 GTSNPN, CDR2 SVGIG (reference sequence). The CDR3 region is CAWSLVTGRLNEQYF. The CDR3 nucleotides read TGTGCCTGGAGTCTTGTGACAGGGCGTCTGAACGAGCAGTACTTC.

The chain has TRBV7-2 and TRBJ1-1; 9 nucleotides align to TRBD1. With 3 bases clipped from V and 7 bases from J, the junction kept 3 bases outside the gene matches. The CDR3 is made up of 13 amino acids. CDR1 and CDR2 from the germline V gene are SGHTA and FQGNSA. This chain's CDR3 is CASSLGQGFEAFF. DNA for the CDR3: TGTGCCAGCAGCTTGGGACAGGGATTTGAAGCTTTCTTT. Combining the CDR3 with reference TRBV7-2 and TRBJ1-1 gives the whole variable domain GAGVSQSPSNKVTEKGKDVELRCDPISGHTALYWYRQSLGQGLEFLIYFQGNSAPDKSGLPSDRFSAERTGGSVSTLTIQRTQQEDSAVYLCASSLGQGFEAFFGQGTRLTVV.

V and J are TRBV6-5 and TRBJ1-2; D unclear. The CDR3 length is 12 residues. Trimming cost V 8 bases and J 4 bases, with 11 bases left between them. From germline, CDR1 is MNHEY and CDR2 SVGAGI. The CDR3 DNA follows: TGTGCCAGCTTGACAACAATCTATGGCTACACCTTC. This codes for CASLTTIYGYTF.

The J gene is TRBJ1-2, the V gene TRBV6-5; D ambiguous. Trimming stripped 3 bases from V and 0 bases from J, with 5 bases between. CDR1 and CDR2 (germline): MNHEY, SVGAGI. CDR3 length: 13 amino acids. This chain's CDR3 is CASSYESNYGYTF. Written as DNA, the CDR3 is TGTGCCAGCAGTTATGAGTCTAACTATGGCTACACCTTC.

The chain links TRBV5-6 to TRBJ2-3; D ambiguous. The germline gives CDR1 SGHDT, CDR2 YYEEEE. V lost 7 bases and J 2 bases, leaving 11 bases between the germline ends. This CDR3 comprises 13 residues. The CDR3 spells CASSSESTDTQYF. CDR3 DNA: TGTGCCAGCTCAAGCGAGTCCACAGATACGCAGTATTTT.

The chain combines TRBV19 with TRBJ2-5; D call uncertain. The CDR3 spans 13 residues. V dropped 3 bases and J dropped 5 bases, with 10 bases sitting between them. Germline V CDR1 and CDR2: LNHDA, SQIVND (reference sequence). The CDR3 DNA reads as TGTGCCAGTAGTATTTCTCTGCGGGAGACCCAGTACTTC. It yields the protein CASSISLRETQYF.

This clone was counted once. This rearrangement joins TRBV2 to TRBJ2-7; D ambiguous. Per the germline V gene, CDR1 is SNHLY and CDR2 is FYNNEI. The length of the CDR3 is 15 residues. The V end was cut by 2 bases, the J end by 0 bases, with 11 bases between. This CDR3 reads CASSESQISSYEQYF. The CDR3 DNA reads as TGTGCCAGCAGTGAAAGTCAAATTAGCTCCTACGAGCAGTACTTC.

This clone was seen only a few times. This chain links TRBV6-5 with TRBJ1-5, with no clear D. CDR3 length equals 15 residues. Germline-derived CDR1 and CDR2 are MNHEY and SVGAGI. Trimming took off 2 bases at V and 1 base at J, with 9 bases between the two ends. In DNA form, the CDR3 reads TGTGCCAGCAGTTACGGCAGCGGGAGCAATCAGCCCCAGCATTTT. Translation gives CASSYGSGSNQPQHF.

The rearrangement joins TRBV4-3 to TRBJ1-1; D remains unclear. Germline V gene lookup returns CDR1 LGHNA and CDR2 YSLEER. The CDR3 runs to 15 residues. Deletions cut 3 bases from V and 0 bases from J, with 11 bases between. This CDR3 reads CASSQTEIMNTEAFF. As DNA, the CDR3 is TGCGCCAGCAGCCAGACGGAGATTATGAACACTGAAGCTTTCTTT.

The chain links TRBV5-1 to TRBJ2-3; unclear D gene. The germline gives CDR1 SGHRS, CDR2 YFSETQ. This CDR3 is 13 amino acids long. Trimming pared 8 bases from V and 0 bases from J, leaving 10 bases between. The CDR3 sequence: CASSRASTDTQYF. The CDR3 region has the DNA TGCGCCAGTTCAAGAGCGAGCACAGATACGCAGTATTTT.

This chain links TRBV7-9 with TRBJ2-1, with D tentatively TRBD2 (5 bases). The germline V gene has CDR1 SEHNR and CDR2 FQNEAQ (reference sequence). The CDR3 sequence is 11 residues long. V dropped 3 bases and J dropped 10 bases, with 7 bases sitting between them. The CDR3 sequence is CASSFGGEQFF. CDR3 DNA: TGTGCCAGCAGCTTCGGCGGGGAGCAGTTCTTC.

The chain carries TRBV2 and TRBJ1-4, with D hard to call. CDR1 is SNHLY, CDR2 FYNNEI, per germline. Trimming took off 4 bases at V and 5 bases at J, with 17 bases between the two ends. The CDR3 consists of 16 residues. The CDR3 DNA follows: TGTGCCAGCAGTGTCTTGGGCGGGGTGTTCAATGAAAAACTGTTTTTT. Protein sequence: CASSVLGGVFNEKLFF.

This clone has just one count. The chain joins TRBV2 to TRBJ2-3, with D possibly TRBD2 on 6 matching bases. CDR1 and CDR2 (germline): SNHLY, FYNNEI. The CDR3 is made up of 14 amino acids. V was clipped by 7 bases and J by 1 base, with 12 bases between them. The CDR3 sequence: CASTIGTGTDTQYF. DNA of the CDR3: TGTGCCAGCACTATAGGGACTGGCACAGATACGCAGTATTTT.

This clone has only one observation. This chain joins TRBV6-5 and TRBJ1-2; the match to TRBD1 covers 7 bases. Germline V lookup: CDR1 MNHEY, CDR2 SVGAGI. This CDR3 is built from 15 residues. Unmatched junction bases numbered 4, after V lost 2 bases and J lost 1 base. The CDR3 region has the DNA TGTGCCAGCAGTTACCTCCGGGACAGTAACTATGGCTACACCTTC. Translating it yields CASSYLRDSNYGYTF.

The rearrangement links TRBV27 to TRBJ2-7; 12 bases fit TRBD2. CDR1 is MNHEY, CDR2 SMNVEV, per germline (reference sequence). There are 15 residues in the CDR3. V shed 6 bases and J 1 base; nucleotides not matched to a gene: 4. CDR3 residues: CASRGTSGSSYEQYF. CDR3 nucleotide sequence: TGTGCCAGCAGAGGGACTAGCGGGTCATCCTACGAGCAGTACTTC.

The CDR3 protein is CASRTSGGEETQYF. In DNA form, the CDR3 reads TGTGCCAGCAGGACTAGCGGGGGGGAAGAGACCCAGTACTTC. This chain links TRBV2 with TRBJ2-5; 14 positions agree with TRBD2. CDR3 length: 14 amino acids. V was pared by 6 bases and J by 3 bases, with 0 bases of the junction left unmatched. In germline, CDR1 is SNHLY, CDR2 FYNNEI.

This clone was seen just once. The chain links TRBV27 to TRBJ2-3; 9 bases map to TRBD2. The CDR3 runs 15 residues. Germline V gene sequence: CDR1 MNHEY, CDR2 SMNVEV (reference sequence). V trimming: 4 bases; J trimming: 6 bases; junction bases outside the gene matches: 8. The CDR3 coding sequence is TGTGCCAGCAGTTCACCTAGCGGGGCAGCGGATACGCAGTATTTT. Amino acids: CASSSPSGAADTQYF.

This CDR3 is CSVTGTSGAYNEQFF. The CDR3 DNA follows: TGCAGCGTAACCGGGACTAGCGGGGCCTACAATGAGCAGTTCTTC. V and J are TRBV29-1 and TRBJ2-1, with TRBD2 matching 13 bases. Germline V gene sequence: CDR1 SQVTM, CDR2 ANQGSEA. V trimming: 6 bases; J trimming: 2 bases; junction bases outside the gene matches: 4. This CDR3 region has 15 residues.

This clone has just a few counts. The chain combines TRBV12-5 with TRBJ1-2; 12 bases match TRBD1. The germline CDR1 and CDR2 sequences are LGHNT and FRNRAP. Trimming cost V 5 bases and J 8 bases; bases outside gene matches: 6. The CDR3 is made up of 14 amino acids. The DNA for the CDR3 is TGTGCTAGTGGTAGGGGGACAGGGGGCGACGGCTACACCTTC. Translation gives CASGRGTGGDGYTF.

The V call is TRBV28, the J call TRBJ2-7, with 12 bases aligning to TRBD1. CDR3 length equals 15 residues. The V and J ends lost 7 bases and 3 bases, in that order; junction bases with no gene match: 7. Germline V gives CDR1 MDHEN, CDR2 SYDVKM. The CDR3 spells CASTIGTGGVYEQYF. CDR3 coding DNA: TGTGCCAGCACCATCGGGACAGGGGGCGTCTACGAGCAGTACTTC.

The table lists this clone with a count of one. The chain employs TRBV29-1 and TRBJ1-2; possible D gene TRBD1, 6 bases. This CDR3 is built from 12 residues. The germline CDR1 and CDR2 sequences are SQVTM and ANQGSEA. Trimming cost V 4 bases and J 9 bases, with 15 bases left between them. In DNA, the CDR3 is TGCAGCGTTGCTGGCAGGGGTATTCGCTACACCTTC. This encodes CSVAGRGIRYTF.

The CDR3 loop is CASSLPSGRSSYEQYF. The CDR3 DNA is TGTGCCAGCAGCTTGCCTAGCGGGAGGAGCTCCTACGAGCAGTACTTC. The chain couples TRBV7-9 to TRBJ2-7; 11 bases line up with TRBD2. V lost 3 bases, J lost 0 bases, and 4 bases stayed unmatched. CDR1 and CDR2 (germline): SEHNR, FQNEAQ (reference sequence). The CDR3 spans 16 residues.